These T cell receptor beta chains were read from a single sample in a study of response to subunit inactivated influenza vaccine. TCRdb redid the calling of the RT-PCR reads with MiXCR, one entry per CDR3 protein. Among about 520,000 distinct CDR3 sequences listed, approximately 7.2% were seen once. The source material was PBMCs from blood, sampled 23 months after vaccination. Receptors originate from a man between 50 and 75 years old who received an inactivated influenza vaccine. The CDR3 runs from the conserved cysteine through the conserved F or W. The order of the fields is D gene, clone size, J gene, V gene, CDR3 protein, CDR3 DNA. The D gene is left open where the match is weak. Size is omitted from some rows. Given values are once, few, many or a class for expanded clones.

d_call: NA; clone_size: few; j_call: TRBJ2-1; v_call: TRBV7-9; cdr3_aa: CASSPRQNYNEQFF; cdr3_nt: TGTGCCAGCAGCCCGCGACAGAACTACAATGAGCAGTTCTTC
d_call: TRBD2; clone_size: few; j_call: TRBJ2-1; v_call: TRBV20-1; cdr3_aa: CSGPKSGGNNEQFF; cdr3_nt: TGCAGTGGTCCCAAGAGCGGGGGGAACAATGAGCAGTTCTTC
d_call: TRBD2; clone_size: many; j_call: TRBJ2-7; v_call: TRBV29-1; cdr3_aa: CSVKLAGAGSYEQYF; cdr3_nt: TGCAGCGTTAAACTAGCGGGAGCGGGGTCCTACGAGCAGTACTTC
d_call: NA; clone_size: many; j_call: TRBJ1-1; v_call: TRBV15; cdr3_aa: CATSRLVNTEAFF; cdr3_nt: TGTGCCACCAGCAGGTTGGTGAACACTGAAGCTTTCTTT
d_call: NA; clone_size: NA; j_call: TRBJ1-2; v_call: TRBV4-3; cdr3_aa: CASSLRPREEGYTF; cdr3_nt: TGCGCCAGCAGCCTAAGGCCCCGGGAAGAAGGCTACACCTTC
d_call: TRBD2; clone_size: few; j_call: TRBJ2-1; v_call: TRBV20-1; cdr3_aa: CSASESGRLNNEQFF; cdr3_nt: TGCAGTGCTAGTGAAAGCGGGAGGCTCAACAATGAGCAGTTCTTC
d_call: NA; clone_size: few; j_call: TRBJ1-1; v_call: TRBV29-1; cdr3_aa: CSVGPQALSTEAFF; cdr3_nt: TGCAGCGTTGGCCCCCAGGCCCTAAGCACTGAAGCTTTCTTT
d_call: NA; clone_size: NA; j_call: TRBJ2-3; v_call: TRBV14; cdr3_aa: CASSQAINRGTDTQYF; cdr3_nt: TGTGCCAGCAGCCAAGCCATTAACCGAGGCACAGATACGCAGTATTTT
d_call: NA; clone_size: NA; j_call: TRBJ2-7; v_call: TRBV20-1; cdr3_aa: CSARSPDFYEQYF; cdr3_nt: TGCAGTGCTAGGTCCCCGGACTTCTACGAGCAGTACTTC
d_call: NA; clone_size: few; j_call: TRBJ2-1; v_call: TRBV18; cdr3_aa: CASSHRDGEQFF; cdr3_nt: TGTGCCAGCTCTCACAGGGACGGTGAGCAGTTCTTC
d_call: NA; clone_size: NA; j_call: TRBJ2-1; v_call: TRBV12-3/TRBV12-4; cdr3_aa: CASSLFRVNYNEQFF; cdr3_nt: TGTGCCAGCAGTTTATTCAGGGTTAACTACAATGAGCAGTTCTTC
d_call: NA; clone_size: NA; j_call: TRBJ1-4; v_call: TRBV2; cdr3_aa: CASNHRGNEGKLFF; cdr3_nt: TGTGCCAGCAACCACAGAGGTAACGAGGGAAAACTGTTTTTT
d_call: NA; clone_size: NA; j_call: TRBJ2-2; v_call: TRBV29-1; cdr3_aa: CSALGTGSTGELFF; cdr3_nt: TGCAGCGCCCTTGGCACAGGATCCACCGGGGAGCTGTTTTTT
d_call: NA; clone_size: many; j_call: TRBJ1-2; v_call: TRBV20-1; cdr3_aa: CSAAAGYRGYTF; cdr3_nt: TGCAGTGCTGCTGCAGGTTATCGTGGCTACACCTTC
d_call: TRBD2; clone_size: NA; j_call: TRBJ2-7; v_call: TRBV7-8; cdr3_aa: CASSFGRVSYEQYF; cdr3_nt: TGTGCCAGCAGCTTCGGGAGGGTCTCCTACGAGCAGTACTTC
d_call: TRBD2; clone_size: few; j_call: TRBJ2-5; v_call: TRBV14; cdr3_aa: CASAAGGAGTQYF; cdr3_nt: TGTGCCAGCGCGGCCGGGGGGGCCGGGACCCAGTACTTC
d_call: TRBD2; clone_size: few; j_call: TRBJ2-1; v_call: TRBV24-1; cdr3_aa: CATSSGGWAEQFF; cdr3_nt: TGTGCCACCAGTTCGGGAGGTTGGGCTGAGCAGTTCTTC
d_call: NA; clone_size: NA; j_call: TRBJ2-7; v_call: TRBV28; cdr3_aa: CASRNVGIYEQYF; cdr3_nt: TGTGCCAGCAGAAACGTAGGGATCTACGAGCAGTACTTC
d_call: NA; clone_size: few; j_call: TRBJ2-2; v_call: TRBV12-3/TRBV12-4; cdr3_aa: CASSFETFANTGELFF; cdr3_nt: TGTGCCAGCAGTTTCGAGACTTTCGCGAACACCGGGGAGCTGTTTTTT
d_call: NA; clone_size: NA; j_call: TRBJ2-1; v_call: TRBV3-1; cdr3_aa: CASSQDRATYNEQFF; cdr3_nt: TGTGCCAGCAGCCAAGATCGGGCTACCTACAATGAGCAGTTCTTC